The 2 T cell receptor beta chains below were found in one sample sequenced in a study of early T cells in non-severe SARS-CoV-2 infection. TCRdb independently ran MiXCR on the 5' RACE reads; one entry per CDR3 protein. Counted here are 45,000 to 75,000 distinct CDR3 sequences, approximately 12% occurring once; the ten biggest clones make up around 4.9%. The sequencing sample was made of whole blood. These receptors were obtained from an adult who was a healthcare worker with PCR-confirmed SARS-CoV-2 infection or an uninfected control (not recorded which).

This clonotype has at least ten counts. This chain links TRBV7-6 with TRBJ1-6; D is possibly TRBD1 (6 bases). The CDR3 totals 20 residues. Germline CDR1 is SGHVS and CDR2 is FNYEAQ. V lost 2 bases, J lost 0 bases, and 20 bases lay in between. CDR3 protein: CASSLSARTAKSSYNSPLHF. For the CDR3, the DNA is TGTGCCAGCAGCTTAAGTGCCCGGACAGCTAAAAGCTCCTATAATTCACCCCTCCACTTT.

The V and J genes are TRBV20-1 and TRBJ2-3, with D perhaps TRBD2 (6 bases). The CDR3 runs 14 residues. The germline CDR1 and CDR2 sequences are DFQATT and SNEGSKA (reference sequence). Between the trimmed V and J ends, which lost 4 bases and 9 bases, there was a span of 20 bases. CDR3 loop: CSATISGYRSTQYF. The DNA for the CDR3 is TGCAGTGCTACTATTAGCGGTTACAGATCCACGCAGTATTTT.